Listed below are T cell receptor beta chains from one sample, sequenced in a study of cytomegalovirus exposure and HLA in healthy donors. Assay used: immunoSEQ multiplex PCR; TCRdb lists only in-frame clones, some missing. In total, the table holds some 130,000 clones. Sequencing was done on a sample of PBMCs. These TCRs come from a woman aged 60-75 years in good health and CMV-seronegative. The CDR3 runs from the conserved cysteine through the conserved F or W. Fields, in order: J gene, V gene, D gene, CDR3 DNA, CDR3 protein. D genes are given only for firm matches.

J gene: TRBJ1-6; V gene: TRBV5-4; D gene: TRBD1; CDR3 DNA: TGTGCCAGCAGGCGGTGGGGGACAGGAGAATCACCCCTCCACTTT; CDR3 protein: CASRRWGTGESPLHF
J gene: TRBJ1-3; V gene: TRBV4-1; D gene: TRBD1; CDR3 DNA: TGCGCCAGCAGCCAAGAACAGGGGTCTGGAAACACCATATATTTT; CDR3 protein: CASSQEQGSGNTIYF
J gene: TRBJ2-7; V gene: TRBV9; D gene: .; CDR3 DNA: TGTGCCAGCAGCGTAGGCCTAGCCCAGTACGAGCAGTACTTC; CDR3 protein: CASSVGLAQYEQYF
J gene: TRBJ1-1; V gene: TRBV18; D gene: .; CDR3 DNA: TGTGCCAGCTCATCACGGCAGGTGAACACTGAAGCTTTCTTT; CDR3 protein: CASSSRQVNTEAFF
J gene: TRBJ1-1; V gene: TRBV7-9; D gene: .; CDR3 DNA: TGTGCCAGCAGCTCGAATCAGGGGACTGAAGCTTTCTTT; CDR3 protein: CASSSNQGTEAFF
J gene: TRBJ2-6; V gene: TRBV19; D gene: TRBD1; CDR3 DNA: TGTGCCAGTAGTATAGCAAAGGGGGCGAGTACTGGGGCCAACGTCCTGACTTTC; CDR3 protein: CASSIAKGASTGANVLTF
J gene: TRBJ1-5; V gene: TRBV6-5; D gene: .; CDR3 DNA: TGTGCCAGCAGAGCTTTGGGGGCTGTGCAGCCCCAGCATTTT; CDR3 protein: CASRALGAVQPQHF
J gene: TRBJ2-3; V gene: TRBV5-1; D gene: .; CDR3 DNA: TGCGCCAGCAGCCCCGGTTTGGATACGCAGTATTTT; CDR3 protein: CASSPGLDTQYF
J gene: TRBJ2-7; V gene: TRBV18; D gene: .; CDR3 DNA: TGTGCCAGCTCAGAATCAGGTCTCTCCTACGAGCAGTACTTC; CDR3 protein: CASSESGLSYEQYF
J gene: TRBJ2-1; V gene: TRBV19; D gene: .; CDR3 DNA: TGTGCCAGTAGTCCCACTGTTTCCTCTCAGTTCTTC; CDR3 protein: CASSPTVSSQFF
J gene: TRBJ2-3; V gene: TRBV19; D gene: .; CDR3 DNA: TGTGCCAGTACTAGGCCGGGAGATACGCAGTATTTT; CDR3 protein: CASTRPGDTQYF
J gene: TRBJ1-4; V gene: TRBV19; D gene: .; CDR3 DNA: TGTGCCAGTAGTATAGGAGGGAAACTGTTTTTT; CDR3 protein: CASSIGGKLFF
J gene: TRBJ1-1; V gene: TRBV9; D gene: .; CDR3 DNA: TGTGCCAGCAGCGTAGAGAGTGAGGTTTTGAACACTGAAGCTTTCTTT; CDR3 protein: CASSVESEVLNTEAFF
J gene: TRBJ2-7; V gene: TRBV6-5; D gene: TRBD2; CDR3 DNA: TGTGCCAGCAGTGAAATAGCGGGGAGCGAGGCGTACTTC; CDR3 protein: CASSEIAGSEAYF
J gene: TRBJ1-2; V gene: TRBV29-1; D gene: TRBD1; CDR3 DNA: TGCAGCGTTGAAGACACGACAGGGTACTATGGCTACACCTTC; CDR3 protein: CSVEDTTGYYGYTF
J gene: TRBJ1-1; V gene: TRBV9; D gene: .; CDR3 DNA: TGTGCCAGCAGCGTCGGGTTATCGGGGACTGAAGCTTTCTTT; CDR3 protein: CASSVGLSGTEAFF
J gene: TRBJ2-5; V gene: TRBV2; D gene: TRBD1; CDR3 DNA: TGTGCCAGCAGTCCGCGGACAGGGGGGCCCCAAGAGACCCAGTACTTC; CDR3 protein: CASSPRTGGPQETQYF
J gene: TRBJ1-5; V gene: TRBV9; D gene: TRBD1; CDR3 DNA: TGTGCCAGCAGCTCTACAGGGGACAATCAGCCCCAGCATTTT; CDR3 protein: CASSSTGDNQPQHF
J gene: TRBJ2-3; V gene: TRBV18; D gene: TRBD1; CDR3 DNA: TGTGCCAGCTCACCCAGGGGGTCCAGCACAGATACGCAGTATTTT; CDR3 protein: CASSPRGSSTDTQYF
J gene: TRBJ2-2; V gene: TRBV2; D gene: .; CDR3 DNA: TGTGCCAGCAGCGACTCGGTAGCGGCCAGAGGGGTCACCGGGGAGCTGTTTTTT; CDR3 protein: CASSDSVAARGVTGELFF
J gene: TRBJ2-1; V gene: TRBV7-2; D gene: TRBD1; CDR3 DNA: TGTGCCAGCAGCCCCGGATCAGGGGGCTACAATGAGCAGTTCTTC; CDR3 protein: CASSPGSGGYNEQFF
J gene: TRBJ2-3; V gene: TRBV19; D gene: .; CDR3 DNA: TGTGCCAGTAGTATAGGAGGAGGGAGCACAGATACGCAGTATTTT; CDR3 protein: CASSIGGGSTDTQYF
J gene: TRBJ2-7; V gene: TRBV2; D gene: TRBD1; CDR3 DNA: TGTGCCAGCACGGACAGGGTTCACGAGCAGTACTTC; CDR3 protein: CASTDRVHEQYF
J gene: TRBJ2-2; V gene: TRBV2; D gene: .; CDR3 DNA: TGTGCCAGTTCGTTTACAGGGACGACCGGGGAGCTGTTTTTT; CDR3 protein: CASSFTGTTGELFF
J gene: TRBJ2-2; V gene: TRBV6-5; D gene: TRBD2; CDR3 DNA: TGTGCCAGCAGTTGGACTAGCGGGGAGATTCCCGGGGAGCTGTTTTTT; CDR3 protein: CASSWTSGEIPGELFF
J gene: TRBJ2-7; V gene: TRBV18; D gene: TRBD2; CDR3 DNA: TGTGCCAGCTCACCAATGCTGGCGGGAGGGACCTACGAGCAGTACTTC; CDR3 protein: CASSPMLAGGTYEQYF
J gene: TRBJ1-1; V gene: TRBV7-2; D gene: .; CDR3 DNA: TGTGCCAGCAGCCCGAGGGTTGGTCACACTGAAGCTTTCTTT; CDR3 protein: CASSPRVGHTEAFF
J gene: TRBJ1-1; V gene: TRBV6-5; D gene: .; CDR3 DNA: TGTGCCAACCGGGACATGTTGAACACTGAAGCTTTCTTT; CDR3 protein: CANRDMLNTEAFF
J gene: TRBJ2-2; V gene: TRBV7-7; D gene: TRBD2; CDR3 DNA: TGTGCTAGCAGCTTTGGTACGGCGGGGGTAAACACCGGGGAGCTGTTTTTT; CDR3 protein: CASSFGTAGVNTGELFF
J gene: TRBJ2-7; V gene: TRBV19; D gene: TRBD2; CDR3 DNA: TGTGCCAGTAGTATGTTGGCTAGCGGATCTTACGAGCAGTACTTC; CDR3 protein: CASSMLASGSYEQYF
J gene: TRBJ2-5; V gene: TRBV2; D gene: TRBD2; CDR3 DNA: TGTGCCAGCAACGGGGGGACCTATATGGAGACCCAGTACTTC; CDR3 protein: CASNGGTYMETQYF
J gene: TRBJ2-7; V gene: TRBV5-1; D gene: TRBD2; CDR3 DNA: TGCGCCAGCAGCCCTGGCCCAGCGGGAGGGCCCCACGAGCAGTACTTC; CDR3 protein: CASSPGPAGGPHEQYF
J gene: TRBJ2-7; V gene: TRBV5-1; D gene: .; CDR3 DNA: TGCGCCAGACCCCGGGCCGTATTTTGTCTCTCGGAGGGGCAGTACTTC; CDR3 protein: CARPRAVFCLSEGQYF
J gene: TRBJ1-2; V gene: TRBV18; D gene: .; CDR3 DNA: TGTGCCAGCTCACCCGACAGCTACTATGGCTACACCTTC; CDR3 protein: CASSPDSYYGYTF